This TCR beta chain stems from a study of blood T cell repertoires in COVID-19. Across the whole study: Sites across the United States, Italy and Spain contributed samples from acute and convalescent COVID-19. The analysed material was cDNA or gDNA that came from T cells, B-cell-depleted T cells, or PBMCs.

Original analysis: It was from reference gene primer amplification that nucleated cell counts were estimated. The protocol was immunoSEQ multiplex PCR, while the TCRdb copy is restricted to in-frame clones and leaves out a portion. V, J and clone size are taken as reported in that table, and D and trimming were inferred from the DNA itself. Of tens of thousands of clones in the sample, about 80% were seen once. Looked up from germline, CDR1 is SGHVS and CDR2 is FNYEAQ. This CDR3 comprises 17 residues. V was pared by 1 base and J by 7 bases, with 11 bases of the junction left unmatched. The chain uses TRBV7-6 and TRBJ1-4, with TRBD1 matching over 8 bases. The clonotype originates from a man aged 65 to 85 with acute or convalescent COVID-19. What was sequenced was peripheral blood. The CDR3 bases are TGTGCCAGCAGCTTAGGGACAGGGAGGGCCTTCAGTGAAAAACTGTTTTTT. Residues: CASSLGTGRAFSEKLFF.